The 20 T cell receptor beta chains below all came from one sample that was sequenced in a study of blood T cell repertoires in COVID-19. Here immunoSEQ multiplex PCR was the method, and the copy in TCRdb shows in-frame clones only, minus some. The data contain some 130,000 clones, roughly 80% of them singletons. The sample taken for sequencing was peripheral blood. The receptors were sampled from a man aged 55 to 69 who had recovered from COVID-19.

The V gene is TRBV6-2 or TRBV6-3, the J gene TRBJ2-4; D remains unclear. V lost 5 bases, J lost 0 bases, and 8 bases lay in between. Germline assignment: CDR1 MNHEY and CDR2 SVGEGT. The CDR3 is 14 amino acids. The CDR3 DNA sequence: TGTGCCAGCAGTCCCGACTTAGCCAAAAACATTCAGTACTTC. This encodes CASSPDLAKNIQYF.

The chain has TRBV10-3 and TRBJ2-1; D may be TRBD1 (6 bases). Trimming took off 4 bases at V and 8 bases at J, with 21 bases between the two ends. Germline assignment: CDR1 ENHRY and CDR2 SYGVKD. The CDR3 is made up of 16 amino acids. For the CDR3, the DNA is TGTGCCATCAGTGGACAGGACCAGAGGGGTTTCGATGAGCAGTTCTTC. It codes for CAISGQDQRGFDEQFF.

The V gene is TRBV7-2, the J gene TRBJ1-1; D is unclear. Germline CDR1 is SGHTA and CDR2 is FQGNSA. This CDR3 spans 14 amino acids. The V end was cut by 6 bases, the J end by 1 base, with 12 bases between. The CDR3 DNA follows: TGTGCCAGCAGTACACATGTAGCGAACACTGAAGCTTTCTTT. Encoded protein: CASSTHVANTEAFF.

For the CDR3, the DNA is TGTGCCATCAGCGCCGGGACAGGGGGACTTGGTCGGGATGAGCAGTTCTTC. Translation: CAISAGTGGLGRDEQFF. The chain combines TRBV10-3 with TRBJ2-1; 11 bases are a match to TRBD1. The V gene's germline CDR1 is ENHRY and CDR2 SYGVKD. The CDR3 spans 17 residues. Unmatched junction bases numbered 15, after V lost 6 bases and J lost 8 bases.

This clone was recorded many times. The rearrangement joins TRBV27 to TRBJ2-7; D is ambiguous. The CDR3 sequence is 11 residues long. CDR1 and CDR2 from the germline V gene are MNHEY and SMNVEV (reference sequence). The V end was cut by 7 bases, the J end by 4 bases, with 8 bases between. CDR3 in DNA: TGTGCCAGCATCCCCCGTTACGAGCAGTACTTC. This translates into CASIPRYEQYF.

The chain couples TRBV7-9 to TRBJ1-2; the match to TRBD1 covers 8 bases. Unmatched junction bases numbered 6, after V lost 3 bases and J lost 0 bases. This CDR3 comprises 16 residues. The V gene's germline CDR1 is SEHNR and CDR2 FQNEAQ (reference sequence). Here the CDR3 DNA reads TGTGCCAGCAGCTTGCCGGGACAGGCGGCTAACTATGGCTACACCTTC. This sequence encodes CASSLPGQAANYGYTF.

J is TRBJ2-2 and V is TRBV7-6, with D perhaps TRBD2 (5 bases). CDR1 and CDR2 (germline): SGHVS, FNYEAQ. The CDR3 is 14 amino acids. V dropped 7 bases and J dropped 4 bases, with 13 bases sitting between them. The CDR3 DNA follows: TGTGCCAGCACCCTAGAGGGTGGCACCGGGGAGCTGTTTTTT. This translates into CASTLEGGTGELFF.

The gene calls are TRBV27 and TRBJ2-7; maybe TRBD1 (6 bases). This CDR3 contains 16 residues. The V end was cut by 6 bases, the J end by 7 bases, with 25 bases between. In germline, CDR1 is MNHEY, CDR2 SMNVEV (reference sequence). Here the CDR3 reads CASSPYPLMGAGEQYF. DNA for the CDR3: TGTGCCAGCAGCCCTTACCCTCTCATGGGGGCAGGGGAGCAGTACTTC.

The genes are TRBV14 and TRBJ2-7; D gene ambiguous. Looked up from germline, CDR1 is SGHDN and CDR2 is FVKESK. V was shortened by 5 bases and J by 2 bases, with 4 bases between the two germline ends. The CDR3 has 11 amino acids. CDR3 in amino acids: CASSVTYEQYF. As DNA, the CDR3 is TGTGCCAGCAGCGTTACCTACGAGCAGTACTTC. Supplemented by reference TRBV14 and TRBJ2-7, the full variable domain reads EAGVTQFPSHSVIEKGQTVTLRCDPISGHDNLYWYRRVMGKEIKFLLHFVKESKQDESGMPNNRFLAERTGGTYSTLKVQPAELEDSGVYFCASSVTYEQYFGPGTRLTVT.

The J gene is TRBJ2-1, the V gene TRBV6-5; 10 nucleotides match TRBD2. Germline V gene sequence: CDR1 MNHEY, CDR2 SVGAGI. With 3 bases clipped from V and 12 bases from J, the junction kept 5 bases outside the gene matches. This CDR3 region has 13 residues. CDR3 loop: CASSYPGLARQFF. In DNA form, the CDR3 reads TGTGCCAGCAGTTATCCGGGACTAGCGAGGCAGTTCTTC.

The table lists this clone with a count of one. The V and J genes are TRBV12-3 or TRBV12-4 and TRBJ1-2; TRBD1 aligns across 7 bases. There are 13 residues in the CDR3. The ends lost 6 bases at V and 5 bases at J; junction bases unmatched: 6. CDR3 in DNA: TGTGCCAGCAGAACGGGACAGTTGTATGGCTACACCTTC. It translates to CASRTGQLYGYTF.

The rearrangement uses TRBV28 and TRBJ2-5; tentative D call: TRBD1 (6 bases). Germline V lookup: CDR1 MDHEN, CDR2 SYDVKM. The CDR3 is made up of 14 amino acids. Trimming left V 6 bases short and J 1 base short, with 12 bases between. The CDR3 DNA sequence: TGTGCCAGCAGGCGGAACAGGGCCCAAGAGACCCAGTACTTC. It yields the protein CASRRNRAQETQYF.

The chain links TRBV4-3 to TRBJ1-3; no definite D call. The CDR3 loop spans 18 amino acids. V lost 0 bases and J lost 4, with 19 bases in between. Germline lookup yields CDR1 LGHNA and CDR2 YSLEER. CDR3 protein: CASSQDSPISVLGNTIYF. CDR3 coding DNA: TGCGCCAGCAGCCAAGACTCACCCATATCAGTTCTCGGAAACACCATATATTTT.

The chain employs TRBV5-1 and TRBJ2-1; 9 bases map to TRBD1. V gave up 6 bases and J gave up 5 bases; unmatched junction bases: 6. Germline CDR1 and CDR2: SGHRS and YFSETQ. There are 14 residues in the CDR3. The CDR3 spells CASTFWTGDNEQFF. Written as DNA, the CDR3 is TGCGCCAGCACGTTTTGGACAGGGGACAATGAGCAGTTCTTC.

The chain recombines TRBV2 with TRBJ2-6; TRBD2 agrees at 7 bases. CDR3 size: 17 residues. The J segment lost 0 bases and the V segment lost 1 base, leaving 3 bases of the junction unmatched. Germline-derived CDR1 and CDR2 are SNHLY and FYNNEI. The CDR3 region has the DNA TGTGCCAGCAGTGAAGGCGGGGGATTCTCTGGGGCCAACGTCCTGACTTTC. Residues: CASSEGGGFSGANVLTF.

This clone came up a few times. The gene calls are TRBV5-4 and TRBJ2-7; 8 positions agree with TRBD2. CDR1 is SGHNT, CDR2 YYREEE, per germline (reference sequence). The V segment lost 0 bases and the J segment 7 bases; nucleotides outside the gene matches: 9. The CDR3 is 15 residues long. In DNA form, the CDR3 reads TGTGCCAGCAGCTTGGACGGGAGGGCCGGAGGGGAGCAGTACTTC. It yields the protein CASSLDGRAGGEQYF.

V is TRBV6-5 and J is TRBJ1-6; D gene ambiguous. V was pared by 5 bases and J by 0 bases, with 5 bases between. In germline, CDR1 is MNHEY, CDR2 SVGAGI. This CDR3 comprises 14 residues. This chain's CDR3 is CASSTGSYNSPLHF. CDR3 nucleotide sequence: TGTGCCAGCAGTACCGGCTCCTATAATTCACCCCTCCACTTT.

The V gene is TRBV27, the J gene TRBJ2-1; D is possibly TRBD2 (5 bases). V lost 5 bases, J lost 4 bases, and 12 bases lay in between. Germline values: CDR1 MNHEY, CDR2 SMNVEV (reference sequence). This CDR3 contains 14 residues. The CDR3 is CASSGRRRYNEQFF. CDR3 in DNA: TGTGCCAGCAGTGGCCGGAGGCGTTACAATGAGCAGTTCTTC.

The chain carries TRBV10-3 and TRBJ2-1; TRBD2 agrees at 12 bases. This CDR3 is 15 amino acids long. Germline trimming cut 4 bases from V and 9 bases from J; bases unmatched to any gene: 7. Germline-derived CDR1 and CDR2 are ENHRY and SYGVKD. The CDR3 protein is CAISGLAGELSEQFF. Written as DNA, the CDR3 is TGTGCCATCAGTGGACTAGCGGGAGAATTAAGTGAGCAGTTCTTC.

This clone was picked up one time. This sequence joins TRBV15 and TRBJ2-3, with 7 bases matching TRBD2. Germline V lookup: CDR1 LNHNV, CDR2 YYDKDF (reference sequence). Losses at the gene ends were 8 bases for V and 3 bases for J; bases not matched to a gene: 11. There are 15 residues in the CDR3. The CDR3 nucleotides are TGTGCCACCGGTAATGGAGGGCGGGGGACAGATACGCAGTATTTT. Its protein is CATGNGGRGTDTQYF.